This TCR beta chain was captured in a study of response to subunit inactivated influenza vaccine. This CDR3 is 14 amino acids long. The germline V gene has CDR1 SGHRS and CDR2 YFSETQ. V lost 4 bases to trimming and J lost 4 bases, with 12 bases between them. In TCRdb, the RT-PCR reads were re-called with MiXCR into one record per CDR3 protein. The repertoire holds around 480,000 distinct CDR3 sequences, with about 15% as singletons. The source material was CD4+ T cells sorted from PBMCs, sampled less than 25 months after vaccination. The source of this sequence is a man aged 50 to 69 who received an inactivated influenza vaccine. The chain has TRBV5-1 and TRBJ1-5; tentatively, D is TRBD1 (6 bases). CDR3 in amino acids: CASSPLDRNQPQHF. CDR3 sequence (DNA): TGCGCCAGCAGCCCCCTGGACAGAAATCAGCCCCAGCATTTT.